The subject of this entry is one TCR beta chain. Sequencing was performed with immunoSEQ multiplex PCR; in TCRdb, only in-frame clones are kept and a portion is missing. The repertoire has about 22,000 clones, roughly 91% of them found once; the top ten carry roughly 1.2%. Regarding time point: pre-treatment baseline. The data belong to a study of blood T cell dynamics during melanoma immunotherapy. The sample was blood, taken from a patient treated with checkpoint blockade. The receptor comes from a human donor with melanoma.

The CDR3 coding sequence is TGTGCCAGCAGCTTGGACGGGTACGCGAAGTACGAGCAGTACTTC. This encodes CASSLDGYAKYEQYF. V and J are TRBV5-4 and TRBJ2-7; D uncertain. V dropped 0 bases and J dropped 4 bases, with 14 bases sitting between them. CDR3 size: 15 residues. Germline CDR1 and CDR2: SGHNT and YYREEE (reference sequence).